The 27 T cell receptor beta chains below were found in one sample sequenced in a study of T cell repertoires in cytomegalovirus infection. For these TCRs, the target antigens are not known. TCRdb re-derived calls from the reads in MiXCR, one entry per CDR3 protein. Here the sample spans over 55,000 distinct CDR3 sequences, 20% to 25% being singletons. The sequenced sample was CD8+ T cells from cultured PBMCs, obtained from culture after CMV antigen stimulation. The source is a human donor in good health (CMV status not recorded). Some clones in this sample may be carry-over from other donors' samples.

The chain links TRBV7-9 to TRBJ1-2; D is ambiguous. This CDR3 contains 17 residues. The ends were cut back, 6 bases at V and 4 bases at J, with 24 bases in the middle. Germline lookup yields CDR1 SEHNR and CDR2 FQNEAQ (reference sequence). In DNA form, the CDR3 reads TGTGCCAGCAGTTTCAAAACCCCGGGAGAGCCCCTCTATGGCTACACCTTC. Encoded protein: CASSFKTPGEPLYGYTF.

This clonotype was counted at least ten times. The V call is TRBV11-2, the J call TRBJ2-3, with unresolved D. This CDR3 is 14 amino acids long. The V gene lost 0 bases and the J gene lost 6 bases, with 10 bases spanning the gap. Germline assignment: CDR1 SGHAT and CDR2 FQNNGV. The CDR3 spells CASSLDRPTDTQYF. In DNA, the CDR3 is TGTGCCAGCAGCTTAGATCGTCCAACGGATACGCAGTATTTT. Full variable domain (rest looked up from reference TRBV11-2 and TRBJ2-3): EAGVAQSPRYKIIEKRQSVAFWCNPISGHATLYWYQQILGQGPKLLIQFQNNGVVDDSQLPKDRFSAERLKGVDSTLKIQPAKLEDSAVYLCASSLDRPTDTQYFGPGTRLTVL.

This clonotype was seen only a few times. The V gene is TRBV11-2, the J gene TRBJ1-3; 7 bases map to TRBD1. This CDR3 has 17 residues. CDR1 is SGHAT, CDR2 FQNNGV, per germline. V lost 3 bases, J lost 4 bases, and 12 bases stayed unmatched. The chain's CDR3 is CASSFERGPYRGNTIYF. The CDR3 DNA is TGTGCCAGCAGCTTTGAAAGGGGGCCATATCGGGGAAACACCATATATTTT.

The V call is TRBV6-2 or TRBV6-3, the J call TRBJ1-1, with a weak D call TRBD1 (5 bases). This CDR3 is built from 14 residues. Germline CDR1 MNHEY, CDR2 SVGEGT. The germline V and J ends were trimmed by 0 bases and 5 bases, with 10 bases remaining between them. CDR3 amino acids: CASSYSAGRTEAFF. For the CDR3, the DNA is TGTGCCAGCAGTTACTCGGCAGGGAGGACTGAAGCTTTCTTT.

The chain uses TRBV7-2 and TRBJ2-5; the match to TRBD1 covers 7 bases. The J segment lost 5 bases and the V segment lost 2 bases, leaving 5 bases of the junction unmatched. From germline, CDR1 is SGHTA and CDR2 FQGNSA. CDR3 size: 14 residues. CDR3 coding DNA: TGTGCCAGCAGCTTAAGGGGGCTAATCGAGACCCAGTACTTC. This encodes CASSLRGLIETQYF. Full variable domain (rest looked up from reference TRBV7-2 and TRBJ2-5): GAGVSQSPSNKVTEKGKDVELRCDPISGHTALYWYRQSLGQGLEFLIYFQGNSAPDKSGLPSDRFSAERTGGSVSTLTIQRTQQEDSAVYLCASSLRGLIETQYFGPGTRLLVL.

The chain uses TRBV9 and TRBJ2-1; 7 positions agree with TRBD1. CDR1 is SGDLS and CDR2 is YYNGEE in the germline V gene. V was clipped by 0 bases and J by 5 bases; unmatched bases: 8. This CDR3 is built from 16 residues. The CDR3 loop is CASSVGGGALDNEQFF. CDR3 in DNA: TGTGCCAGCAGCGTAGGAGGGGGCGCGTTGGACAATGAGCAGTTCTTC.

This clonotype came up a few times. V and J are TRBV7-2 and TRBJ1-4; D is possibly TRBD1 (5 bases). V shed 5 bases and J shed 8 bases, with 18 bases lying between them. There are 15 residues in the CDR3. The V gene's germline CDR1 is SGHTA and CDR2 FQGNSA. The DNA of the CDR3 is TGTGCCAGCAGCGTGGCCGGGGGGGGTGGCGAAAAACTGTTTTTT. Its translation is CASSVAGGGGEKLFF.

The chain is built from TRBV12-3 or TRBV12-4 and TRBJ1-5; 9 bases are shared with TRBD1. The CDR3 covers 14 residues. The trim removed 9 bases at V and 10 bases at J, leaving 13 bases unmatched. CDR3 sequence reads: CASTLGQGFRPQHF. CDR3 nucleotides: TGTGCCAGTACCCTGGGACAGGGTTTCCGTCCCCAGCATTTT.

The chain combines TRBV7-9 with TRBJ2-3; 7 bases fit TRBD2. V lost 9 bases to trimming and J lost 4 bases; unmatched junction nucleotides: 13. CDR3 length: 15 residues. CDR1 and CDR2 (germline): SEHNR, FQNEAQ (reference sequence). CDR3 protein: CASVGEGPHPDTQYF. CDR3 sequence (DNA): TGTGCCAGTGTTGGGGAGGGTCCCCACCCAGATACGCAGTATTTT.

This rearrangement joins TRBV6-5 to TRBJ2-5, with D hard to call. There are 15 residues in the CDR3. V lost 6 bases to trimming and J lost 0 bases, with 14 bases between them. The germline gives CDR1 MNHEY, CDR2 SVGAGI. CDR3 loop: CASSQMTGHQETQYF. The CDR3 bases are TGTGCCAGCAGCCAAATGACGGGCCACCAAGAGACCCAGTACTTC.

The V call is TRBV6-6, the J call TRBJ2-7, with D possibly called TRBD1 or TRBD2 (5 bases each). Trimming removed 7 bases from V and 0 bases from J, with 16 bases in between. CDR3 length equals 15 residues. Germline V gene data show CDR1 as MNHNY and CDR2 as SVGAGI (reference sequence). The CDR3 sequence is CASTNRWGNSYEQYF. CDR3 in DNA: TGTGCCAGCACCAACCGTTGGGGGAACTCCTACGAGCAGTACTTC.

This clonotype was seen repeatedly, ten times or more. V is TRBV7-9 and J is TRBJ2-7, with D perhaps given as TRBD1 or TRBD2 (5 bases each). The germline V gene has CDR1 SEHNR and CDR2 FQNEAQ (reference sequence). The V and J ends lost 5 bases and 4 bases respectively, with 18 bases between them. The CDR3 totals 15 residues. CDR3 sequence (DNA): TGTGCCAGCAGCCCCCCTGATGGGACCATTTACGAGCAGTACTTC. It yields the protein CASSPPDGTIYEQYF.

This clonotype was found a few times. The chain carries TRBV5-6 and TRBJ1-1; D gene uncertain. Trimming stripped 0 bases from V and 1 base from J, with 10 bases between. CDR1 is SGHDT and CDR2 is YYEEEE in the germline V gene. The CDR3 has 15 residues. CDR3: CASSLAVTGNTEAFF. CDR3 nucleotide sequence: TGTGCCAGCAGCTTGGCCGTTACGGGGAACACTGAAGCTTTCTTT.

The chain recombines TRBV7-9 with TRBJ2-2, with 13 positions matching TRBD2. The CDR3 has 18 residues. V lost 4 bases and J lost 5; bases outside the gene matches: 10. The germline CDR1 and CDR2 sequences are SEHNR and FQNEAQ (reference sequence). The CDR3 region has the DNA TGTGCCAGCAGCTCCGAACTAGCGGGGGGGCCGCGGACCGGGGAGCTGTTTTTT. It codes for CASSSELAGGPRTGELFF.

CDR3 sequence (DNA): TGCGCCAGCAGCCGTGGACCGCCAGATACGCAGTATTTT. Protein product: CASSRGPPDTQYF. This chain connects TRBV4-1 to TRBJ2-3; D uncertain. The germline V and J ends were trimmed by 4 bases and 4 bases, with 9 bases remaining between them. CDR3 length equals 13 residues. Per the germline V gene, CDR1 is MGHRA and CDR2 is YSYEKL.

This clonotype was seen repeatedly, ten times or more. This chain uses TRBV4-2 with TRBJ2-1, with 13 bases that match TRBD2. CDR3 length: 18 amino acids. The V segment lost 1 base and the J segment 4 bases; nucleotides outside the gene matches: 7. Per germline, CDR1 LGHNA and CDR2 YNFKEQ. This CDR3 is CASSQGVILAGGYNEQFF. The CDR3 bases are TGTGCCAGCAGCCAAGGAGTTATACTAGCGGGGGGGTACAATGAGCAGTTCTTC.

This clonotype was picked up a small number of times. This chain uses TRBV4-1 with TRBJ1-5, with 7 bases that match TRBD1. CDR3 size: 16 residues. The V and J ends lost 0 bases and 4 bases, in that order; junction bases with no gene match: 6. From germline, CDR1 is MGHRA and CDR2 YSYEKL. CDR3 nucleotide sequence: TGCGCCAGCAGCCAAGAAGTGACAGGGTATAATCAGCCCCAGCATTTT. Encoded protein: CASSQEVTGYNQPQHF.

The J gene is TRBJ1-5, the V gene TRBV24-1; no clear D gene. Per germline, CDR1 KGHDR and CDR2 SFDVKD. The CDR3 spans 15 residues. The germline V and J ends were trimmed by 3 bases and 0 bases, with 8 bases remaining between them. The CDR3 loop is CATSDKAYSNQPQHF. The DNA for the CDR3 is TGTGCCACCAGTGATAAAGCATATAGCAATCAGCCCCAGCATTTT.

The CDR3 sequence is CASNVHLGSYNSPLHF. The CDR3 DNA sequence: TGTGCCAGTAATGTTCACTTGGGCTCCTATAATTCACCCCTCCACTTT. J is TRBJ1-6 and V is TRBV14; D is ambiguous. The CDR3 has 16 residues. V shed 9 bases and J shed 0 bases, with 15 bases lying between them. The germline V gene encodes CDR1 SGHDN and CDR2 FVKESK.

The chain couples TRBV25-1 to TRBJ1-4; 8 bases match TRBD1. CDR1 and CDR2 from the germline V gene are MGHDK and SYGVNS. The CDR3 spans 13 residues. The ends lost 7 bases at V and 6 bases at J; junction bases unmatched: 4. The CDR3 sequence is CASMETGDEKLFF. As DNA, the CDR3 is TGTGCCAGCATGGAGACAGGGGATGAAAAACTGTTTTTT.

The chain combines TRBV4-3 with TRBJ2-2, with TRBD2 matching 11 bases. In germline, CDR1 is LGHNA, CDR2 YSLEER. The J segment lost 1 base and the V segment lost 0 bases, leaving 4 bases of the junction unmatched. CDR3 length: 18 amino acids. CDR3 coding DNA: TGCGCCAGCAGCCAAGAGGGCCTAGCGGGGGGGAACACCGGGGAGCTGTTTTTT. Protein product: CASSQEGLAGGNTGELFF.

The chain uses TRBV6-2 or TRBV6-3 and TRBJ1-2, with TRBD1 as a possible D gene (6 bases). Germline values: CDR1 MNHEY, CDR2 SVGEGT. Trimming took off 2 bases at V and 0 bases at J, with 10 bases between the two ends. This CDR3 is 15 amino acids long. The CDR3 coding sequence is TGTGCCAGCAGTTACGATCGACAGGCTAACTATGGCTACACCTTC. Its protein is CASSYDRQANYGYTF.

This clonotype was counted at least ten times. The V gene is TRBV9, the J gene TRBJ2-7; 10 bases match TRBD1. CDR3 size: 15 residues. The germline CDR1 and CDR2 sequences are SGDLS and YYNGEE. The ends lost 3 bases at V and 3 bases at J; junction bases unmatched: 6. The CDR3 sequence is CASSGRDRGNYEQYF. CDR3 in DNA: TGTGCCAGCAGCGGTCGGGACAGGGGCAACTACGAGCAGTACTTC.

This chain connects TRBV12-3 or TRBV12-4 to TRBJ2-2; 12 nucleotides line up with TRBD2. The CDR3 spans 16 residues. J was trimmed by 5 bases and V by 3 bases; bases with no gene match: 4. In nucleotides, the CDR3 is TGTGCCAGCAGTTTTCTAGCGGGGGGGCTGACCGGGGAGCTGTTTTTT. This gives the protein CASSFLAGGLTGELFF.

The table lists this clonotype with a count of one. The rearrangement joins TRBV11-2 to TRBJ2-7; D is undetermined. Germline CDR1 SGHAT, CDR2 FQNNGV. V was trimmed by 2 bases and J by 2 bases, leaving 13 bases between them. This CDR3 is built from 15 residues. This chain's CDR3 is CASSLIQPPAYEQYF. Here the CDR3 DNA reads TGTGCCAGCAGCTTAATCCAGCCGCCCGCCTACGAGCAGTACTTC. The whole variable domain, remainder taken from reference TRBV11-2 and TRBJ2-7, is EAGVAQSPRYKIIEKRQSVAFWCNPISGHATLYWYQQILGQGPKLLIQFQNNGVVDDSQLPKDRFSAERLKGVDSTLKIQPAKLEDSAVYLCASSLIQPPAYEQYFGPGTRLTVT.

The chain joins TRBV7-2 to TRBJ1-5; D not resolved. Trimming removed 5 bases at V and 6 bases at J, with 11 bases between. There are 13 residues in the CDR3. CDR1 is SGHTA, CDR2 FQGNSA, per germline. Written as DNA, the CDR3 is TGTGCCAGCAGCCCTAGTTTACGTCAGCCCCAGCATTTT. Translated: CASSPSLRQPQHF.

This clonotype has only a few counts. The rearrangement links TRBV7-9 to TRBJ2-1; the D gene is possibly TRBD1 (6 bases). Germline values: CDR1 SEHNR, CDR2 FQNEAQ (reference sequence). V was trimmed by 5 bases and J by 6 bases, leaving 8 bases between them. The CDR3 loop spans 12 amino acids. This CDR3 is CASSRGGNEQFF. The CDR3 DNA is TGTGCCAGCAGCCGAGGGGGCAATGAGCAGTTCTTC.